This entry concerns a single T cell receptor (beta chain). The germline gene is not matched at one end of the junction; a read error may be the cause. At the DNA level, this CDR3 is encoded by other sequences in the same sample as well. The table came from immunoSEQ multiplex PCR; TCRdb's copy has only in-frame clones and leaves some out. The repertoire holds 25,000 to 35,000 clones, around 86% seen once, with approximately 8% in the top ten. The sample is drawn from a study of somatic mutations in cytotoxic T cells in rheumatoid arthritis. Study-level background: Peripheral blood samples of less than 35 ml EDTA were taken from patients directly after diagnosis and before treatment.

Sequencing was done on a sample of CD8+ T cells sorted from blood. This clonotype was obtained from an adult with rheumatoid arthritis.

The CDR3 reads CASSYSMIAGDTEAFF. The CDR3 DNA follows: TGTGCCAGCAGTTACTCCATGATTGCAGGGGACACTGAGGCTTTCTTT. V usage is TRBV6-6 and J usage is TRBJ1-1, with D possibly TRBD1 on 6 matching bases. The CDR3 has 16 residues. The germline CDR1 and CDR2 sequences are MNHNY and SVGAGI (reference sequence).